This T cell receptor (beta chain) was sequenced during a study of vaccination effects on CD4 cells after COVID-19. Broader study findings: Early timepoints after infection were absent, and convalescent patients were few in the study. Marked clonal contraction was seen late after vaccination (in both infection- and vaccine-induced clones).

The V gene end was trimmed by 4 bases and the J gene end by 1 base; junction bases not matched to a gene: 6. The CDR3 runs to 16 residues. Germline V lookup: CDR1 SGHRS, CDR2 YFSETQ. ViraFEST used viral peptide pools to expand antigen-specific CD4+ T cells before sequencing. At the end of 10 days of culture, CD4+ T cells were isolated. Each culture well received over 1.5 million PBMC. These cells were then cultured in IMDM with approximately 10 IU/ml IL-2 and roughly 10 ug/ml peptides. On this clone: The target antigen is unknown.

The data were produced by immunoSEQ multiplex PCR, yet TCRdb's version contains in-frame clones alone and is incomplete. The profile shows 70,000 to 95,000 clones, approximately 81% of them singletons. This TCR was sampled from a human donor who received a COVID-19 vaccine. The gene calls are TRBV5-1 and TRBJ2-3; 10 positions agree with TRBD2. The source material was CD4+ T cells from PBMCs cultured with HCoV-229E spike peptides, sampled before COVID-19 vaccination. Here the CDR3 reads CASSPAAGGGTDTQYF. In nucleotides, the CDR3 is TGCGCCAGCAGCCCGGCAGCGGGGGGGGGCACAGATACGCAGTATTTT.